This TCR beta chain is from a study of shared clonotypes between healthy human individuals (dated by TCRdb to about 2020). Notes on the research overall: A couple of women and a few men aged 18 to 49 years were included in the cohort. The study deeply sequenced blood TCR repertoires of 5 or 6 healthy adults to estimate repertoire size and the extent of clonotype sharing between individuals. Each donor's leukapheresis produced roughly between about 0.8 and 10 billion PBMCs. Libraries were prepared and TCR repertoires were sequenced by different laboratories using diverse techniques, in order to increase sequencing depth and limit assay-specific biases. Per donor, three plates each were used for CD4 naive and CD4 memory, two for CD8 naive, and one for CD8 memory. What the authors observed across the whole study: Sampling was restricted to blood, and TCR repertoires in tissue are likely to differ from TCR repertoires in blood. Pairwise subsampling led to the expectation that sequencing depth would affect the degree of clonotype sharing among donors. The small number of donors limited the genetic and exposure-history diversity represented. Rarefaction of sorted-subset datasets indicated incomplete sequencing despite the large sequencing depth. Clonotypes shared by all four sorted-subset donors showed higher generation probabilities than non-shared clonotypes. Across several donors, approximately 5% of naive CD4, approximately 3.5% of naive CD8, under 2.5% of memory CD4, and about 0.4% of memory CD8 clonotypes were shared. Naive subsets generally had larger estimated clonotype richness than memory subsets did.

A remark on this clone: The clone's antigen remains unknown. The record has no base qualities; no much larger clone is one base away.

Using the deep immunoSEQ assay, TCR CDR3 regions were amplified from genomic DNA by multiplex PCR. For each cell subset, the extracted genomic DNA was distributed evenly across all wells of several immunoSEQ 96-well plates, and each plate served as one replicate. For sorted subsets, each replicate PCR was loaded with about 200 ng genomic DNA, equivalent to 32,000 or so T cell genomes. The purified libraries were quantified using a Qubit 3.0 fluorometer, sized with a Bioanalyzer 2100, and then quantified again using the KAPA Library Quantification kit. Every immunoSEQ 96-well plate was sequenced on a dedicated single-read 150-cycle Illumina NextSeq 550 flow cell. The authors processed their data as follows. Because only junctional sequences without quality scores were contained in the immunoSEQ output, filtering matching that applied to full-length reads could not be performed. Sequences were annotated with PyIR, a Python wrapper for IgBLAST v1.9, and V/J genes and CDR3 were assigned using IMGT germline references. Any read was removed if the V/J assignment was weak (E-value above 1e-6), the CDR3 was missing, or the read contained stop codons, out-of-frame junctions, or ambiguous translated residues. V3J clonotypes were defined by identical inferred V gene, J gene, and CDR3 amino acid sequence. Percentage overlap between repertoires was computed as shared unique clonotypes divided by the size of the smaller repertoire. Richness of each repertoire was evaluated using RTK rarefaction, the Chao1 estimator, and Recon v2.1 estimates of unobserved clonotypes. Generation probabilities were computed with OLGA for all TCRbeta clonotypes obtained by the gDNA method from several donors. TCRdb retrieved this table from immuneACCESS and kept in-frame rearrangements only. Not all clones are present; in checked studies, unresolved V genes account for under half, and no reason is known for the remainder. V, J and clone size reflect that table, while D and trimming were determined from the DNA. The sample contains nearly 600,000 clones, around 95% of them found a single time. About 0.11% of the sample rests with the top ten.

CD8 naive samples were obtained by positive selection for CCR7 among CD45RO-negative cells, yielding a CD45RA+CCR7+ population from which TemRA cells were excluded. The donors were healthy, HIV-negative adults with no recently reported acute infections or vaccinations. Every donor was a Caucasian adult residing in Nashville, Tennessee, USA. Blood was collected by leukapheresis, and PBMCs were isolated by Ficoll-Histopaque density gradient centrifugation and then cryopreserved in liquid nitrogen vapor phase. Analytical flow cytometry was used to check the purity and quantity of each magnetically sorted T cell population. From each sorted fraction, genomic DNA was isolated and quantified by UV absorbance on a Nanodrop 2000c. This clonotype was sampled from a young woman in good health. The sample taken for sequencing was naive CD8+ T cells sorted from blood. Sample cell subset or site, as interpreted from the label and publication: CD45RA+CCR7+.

The CDR3 is CASSFIGSTDTQYF. The DNA sequence follows: TGTGCCAGCAGTTTTATAGGGAGCACAGATACGCAGTATTTT. This receptor chain uses TRBV27 and TRBJ2-3; confidence is insufficient to name the D gene. V sheds 3 bases and J sheds 0 bases, leaving 7 bases between their ends. There are 14 amino acids in the CDR3, from cysteine to phenylalanine inclusive. CDR3 DNA only is kept here, 42 bases in frame from base 1. As encoded in the germline V gene (reference sequence), CDR1 is MNHEY while CDR2 is SMNVEV.